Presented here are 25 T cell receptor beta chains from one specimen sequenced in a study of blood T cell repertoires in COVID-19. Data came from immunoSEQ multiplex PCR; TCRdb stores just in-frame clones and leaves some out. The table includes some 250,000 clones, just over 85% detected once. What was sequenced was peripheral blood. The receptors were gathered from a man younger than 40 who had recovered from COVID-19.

The DNA for the CDR3 is TGTGCCAGCAGTTCCCGGACAGGGAACTATGGCTACACCTTC. Its translation: CASSSRTGNYGYTF. The V call is TRBV2, the J call TRBJ1-2; 8 bases agree with TRBD1. The V gene's germline CDR1 is SNHLY and CDR2 FYNNEI. This CDR3 has 14 residues. Germline trimming cut 5 bases from V and 2 bases from J; bases unmatched to any gene: 4.

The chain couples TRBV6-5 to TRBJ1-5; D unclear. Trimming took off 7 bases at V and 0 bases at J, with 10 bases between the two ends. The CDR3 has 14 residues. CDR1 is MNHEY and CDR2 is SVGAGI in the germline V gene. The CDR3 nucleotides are TGTGCCAGCATCGAAATCTATAGCAATCAGCCCCAGCATTTT. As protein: CASIEIYSNQPQHF.

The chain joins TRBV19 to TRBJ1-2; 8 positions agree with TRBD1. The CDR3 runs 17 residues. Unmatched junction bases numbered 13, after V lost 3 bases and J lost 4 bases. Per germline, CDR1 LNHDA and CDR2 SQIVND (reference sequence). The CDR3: CASSMGAGGTGLYGYTF. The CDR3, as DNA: TGTGCCAGTAGTATGGGGGCAGGCGGGACAGGTCTCTATGGCTACACCTTC.

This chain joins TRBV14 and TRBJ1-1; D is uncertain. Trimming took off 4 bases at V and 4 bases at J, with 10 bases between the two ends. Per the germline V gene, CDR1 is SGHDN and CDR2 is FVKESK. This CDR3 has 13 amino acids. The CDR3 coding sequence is TGTGCCAGCAGCCGCTCACCAGTCACTGAAGCTTTCTTT. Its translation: CASSRSPVTEAFF. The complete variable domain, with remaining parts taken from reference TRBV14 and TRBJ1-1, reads EAGVTQFPSHSVIEKGQTVTLRCDPISGHDNLYWYRRVMGKEIKFLLHFVKESKQDESGMPNNRFLAERTGGTYSTLKVQPAELEDSGVYFCASSRSPVTEAFFGQGTRLTVV.

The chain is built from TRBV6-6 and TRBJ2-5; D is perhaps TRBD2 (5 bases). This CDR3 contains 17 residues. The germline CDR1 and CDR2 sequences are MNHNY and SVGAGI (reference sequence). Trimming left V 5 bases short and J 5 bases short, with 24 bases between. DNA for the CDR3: TGTGCCAGCAGTCCCGAGGGCCTGGGAGTAGCGCTCGAGACCCAGTACTTC. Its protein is CASSPEGLGVALETQYF.

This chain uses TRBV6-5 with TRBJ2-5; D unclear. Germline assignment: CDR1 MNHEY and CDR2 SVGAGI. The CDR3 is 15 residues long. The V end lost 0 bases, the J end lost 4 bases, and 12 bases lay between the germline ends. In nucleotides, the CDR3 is TGTGCCAGCAGTTACTCTCCGGCTAGAGCAGAGACCCAGTACTTC. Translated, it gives CASSYSPARAETQYF.

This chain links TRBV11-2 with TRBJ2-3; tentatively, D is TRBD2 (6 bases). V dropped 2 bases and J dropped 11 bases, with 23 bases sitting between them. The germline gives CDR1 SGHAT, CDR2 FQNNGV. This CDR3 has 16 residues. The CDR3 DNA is TGTGCCAGCAGCTTAACGGGGACTGGGGGGAATATGGGGCAGTATTTT. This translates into CASSLTGTGGNMGQYF.

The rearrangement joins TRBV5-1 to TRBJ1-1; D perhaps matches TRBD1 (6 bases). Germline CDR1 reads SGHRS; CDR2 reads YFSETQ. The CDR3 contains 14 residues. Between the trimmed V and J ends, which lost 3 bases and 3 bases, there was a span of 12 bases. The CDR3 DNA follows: TGCGCCAGCAGCTGGACAGCGACGGACACTGAAGCTTTCTTT. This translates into CASSWTATDTEAFF.

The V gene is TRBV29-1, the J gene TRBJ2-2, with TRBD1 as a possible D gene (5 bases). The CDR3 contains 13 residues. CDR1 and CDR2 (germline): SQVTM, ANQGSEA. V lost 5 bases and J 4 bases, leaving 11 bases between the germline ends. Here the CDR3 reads CSVLGPSTGELFF. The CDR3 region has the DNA TGCAGCGTTCTGGGGCCGAGCACCGGGGAGCTGTTTTTT.

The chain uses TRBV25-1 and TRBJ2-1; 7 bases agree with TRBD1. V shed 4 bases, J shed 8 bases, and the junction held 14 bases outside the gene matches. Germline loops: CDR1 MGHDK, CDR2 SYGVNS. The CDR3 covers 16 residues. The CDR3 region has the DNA TGTGCCAGCAGTGCAGGGGTGACAGGGCCCACGGATGAGCAGTTCTTC. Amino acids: CASSAGVTGPTDEQFF.

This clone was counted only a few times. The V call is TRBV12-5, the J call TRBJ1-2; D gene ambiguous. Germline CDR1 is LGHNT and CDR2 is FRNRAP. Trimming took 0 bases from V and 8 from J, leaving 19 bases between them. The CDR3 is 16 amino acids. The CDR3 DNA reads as TGTGCTAGTGGTTTGGTACCGACACACACTCTAAGGGGCTACACCTTC. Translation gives CASGLVPTHTLRGYTF.

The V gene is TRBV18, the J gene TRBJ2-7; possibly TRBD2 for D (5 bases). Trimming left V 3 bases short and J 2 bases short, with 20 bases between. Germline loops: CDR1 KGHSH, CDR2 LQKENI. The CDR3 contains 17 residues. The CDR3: CASSPDVVERRPYEQYF. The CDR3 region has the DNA TGTGCCAGCTCACCGGATGTAGTAGAGCGGCGACCCTACGAGCAGTACTTC.

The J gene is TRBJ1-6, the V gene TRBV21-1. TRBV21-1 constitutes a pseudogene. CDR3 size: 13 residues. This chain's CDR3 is CASRGAENSPLHF. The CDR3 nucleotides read TGTGCCAGCAGAGGAGCGGAGAATTCACCCCTCCACTTT.

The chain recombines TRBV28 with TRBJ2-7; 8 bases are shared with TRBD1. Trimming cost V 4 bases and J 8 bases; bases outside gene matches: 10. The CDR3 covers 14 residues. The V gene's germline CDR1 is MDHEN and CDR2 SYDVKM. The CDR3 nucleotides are TGTGCCAGCAGTTCCGGACAGGGTGGTGTACAGCAGTACTTC. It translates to CASSSGQGGVQQYF.

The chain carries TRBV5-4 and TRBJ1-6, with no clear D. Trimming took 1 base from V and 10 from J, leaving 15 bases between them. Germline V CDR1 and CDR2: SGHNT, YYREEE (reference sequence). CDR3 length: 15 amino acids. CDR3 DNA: TGTGCCAGCAGCTTGAGTCGGGGTCTTGGGTCACCCCTCCACTTT. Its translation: CASSLSRGLGSPLHF.

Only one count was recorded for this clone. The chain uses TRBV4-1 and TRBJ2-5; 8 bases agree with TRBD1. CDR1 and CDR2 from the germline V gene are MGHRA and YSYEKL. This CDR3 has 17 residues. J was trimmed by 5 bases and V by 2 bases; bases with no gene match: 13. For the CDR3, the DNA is TGCGCCAGCAGCCAAACCCAGACCAGGGGGCGCGGTGAGACCCAGTACTTC. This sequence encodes CASSQTQTRGRGETQYF.

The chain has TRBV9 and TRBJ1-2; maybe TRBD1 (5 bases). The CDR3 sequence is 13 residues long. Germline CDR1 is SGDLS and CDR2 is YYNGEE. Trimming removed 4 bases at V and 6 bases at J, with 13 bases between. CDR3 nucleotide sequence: TGTGCCAGCAGCCTAGGTTTAGGGGATGGCTACACCTTC. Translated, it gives CASSLGLGDGYTF.

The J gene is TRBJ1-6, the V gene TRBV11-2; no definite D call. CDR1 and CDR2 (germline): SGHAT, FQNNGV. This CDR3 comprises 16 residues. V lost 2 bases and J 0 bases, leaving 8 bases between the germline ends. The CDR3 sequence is CASSLSSYSYNSPLHF. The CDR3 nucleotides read TGTGCCAGCAGCTTAAGTAGCTACTCCTATAATTCACCCCTCCACTTT. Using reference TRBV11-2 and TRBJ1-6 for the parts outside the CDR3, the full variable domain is EAGVAQSPRYKIIEKRQSVAFWCNPISGHATLYWYQQILGQGPKLLIQFQNNGVVDDSQLPKDRFSAERLKGVDSTLKIQPAKLEDSAVYLCASSLSSYSYNSPLHFGNGTRLTVT.

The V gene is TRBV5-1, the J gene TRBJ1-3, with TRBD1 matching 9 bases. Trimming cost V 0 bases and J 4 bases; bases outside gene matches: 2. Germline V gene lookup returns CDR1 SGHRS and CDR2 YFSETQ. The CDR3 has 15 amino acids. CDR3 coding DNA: TGCGCCAGCAGCTTGGATGGGACAGGGGGAAACACCATATATTTT. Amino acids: CASSLDGTGGNTIYF.

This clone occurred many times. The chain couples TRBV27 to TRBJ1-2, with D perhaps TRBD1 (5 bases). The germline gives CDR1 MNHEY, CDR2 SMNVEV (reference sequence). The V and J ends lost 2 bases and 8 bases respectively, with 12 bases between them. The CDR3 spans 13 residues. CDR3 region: CASSLVRGSGYTF. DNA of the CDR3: TGTGCCAGCAGTTTAGTCCGGGGGTCAGGCTACACCTTC.

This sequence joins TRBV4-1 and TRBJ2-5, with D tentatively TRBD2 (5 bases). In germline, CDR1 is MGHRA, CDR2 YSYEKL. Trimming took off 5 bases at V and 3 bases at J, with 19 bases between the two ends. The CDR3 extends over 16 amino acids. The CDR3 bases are TGCGCCAGCAGCGCCGCCGGACTGACGACCAAAGAGACCCAGTACTTC. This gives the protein CASSAAGLTTKETQYF.

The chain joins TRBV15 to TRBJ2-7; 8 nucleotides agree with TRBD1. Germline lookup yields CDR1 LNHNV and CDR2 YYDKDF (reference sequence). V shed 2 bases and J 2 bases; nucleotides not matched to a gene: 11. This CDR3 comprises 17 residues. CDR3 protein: CATSRPAGGRGPYEQYF. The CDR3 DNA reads TGTGCCACCAGCAGACCAGCTGGGGGCAGGGGGCCCTACGAGCAGTACTTC. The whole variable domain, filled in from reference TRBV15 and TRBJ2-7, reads DAMVIQNPRYQVTQFGKPVTLSCSQTLNHNVMYWYQQKSSQAPKLLFHYYDKDFNNEADTPDNFQSRRPNTSFCFLDIRSPGLGDTAMYLCATSRPAGGRGPYEQYFGPGTRLTVT.

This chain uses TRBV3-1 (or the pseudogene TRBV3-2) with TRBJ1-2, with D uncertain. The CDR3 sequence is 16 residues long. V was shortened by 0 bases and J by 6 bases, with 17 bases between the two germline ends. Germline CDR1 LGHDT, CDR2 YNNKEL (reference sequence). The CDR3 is CASSQDWLGASHGYTF. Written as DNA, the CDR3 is TGTGCCAGCAGCCAAGACTGGCTGGGAGCCTCTCATGGCTACACCTTC.

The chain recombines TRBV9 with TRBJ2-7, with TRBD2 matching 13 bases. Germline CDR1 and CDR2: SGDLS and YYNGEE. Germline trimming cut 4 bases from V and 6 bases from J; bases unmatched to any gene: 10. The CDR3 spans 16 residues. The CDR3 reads CASSPRLGLAGIEQYF. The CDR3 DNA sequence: TGTGCCAGCAGCCCGAGATTGGGACTAGCGGGGATCGAGCAGTACTTC. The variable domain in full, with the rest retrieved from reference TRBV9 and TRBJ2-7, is DSGVTQTPKHLITATGQRVTLRCSPRSGDLSVYWYQQSLDQGLQFLIQYYNGEERAKGNILERFSAQQFPDLHSELNLSSLELGDSALYFCASSPRLGLAGIEQYFGPGTRLTVT.

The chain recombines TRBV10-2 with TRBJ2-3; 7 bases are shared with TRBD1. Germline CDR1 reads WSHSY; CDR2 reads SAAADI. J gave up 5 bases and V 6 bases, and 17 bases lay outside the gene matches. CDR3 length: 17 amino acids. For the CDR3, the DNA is TGCGCCAGCAGGGCCCCTAATGACAGGGTTGGGGGAGATACGCAGTATTTT. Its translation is CASRAPNDRVGGDTQYF.